The 24 T cell receptor beta chains in this list originate from one sample, sequenced in a study of OX40 agonist ivuxolimab in advanced cancers. Sequencing used immunoSEQ multiplex PCR; TCRdb keeps in-frame clones, though not all of them. The repertoire holds approximately 60,000 clones, with about nine tenths as singletons. The sample in question was CD4+ or CD8+ T cells sorted from blood, obtained in a trial of the OX40 agonist ivuxolimab. These receptors were taken from an adult with an advanced solid tumor such as melanoma, head and neck, liver or kidney cancer.

V gene TRBV6-6 combines with J gene TRBJ2-7; D uncertain. Germline CDR1 reads MNHNY; CDR2 reads SVGAGI (reference sequence). V gave up 5 bases and J gave up 4 bases, with 18 bases separating them. The CDR3 sequence is 15 residues long. Written as DNA, the CDR3 is TGTGCCAGCAGTGGCGCCACTTCTGGCGGTTACGAGCAGTACTTC. Protein sequence: CASSGATSGGYEQYF.

The chain recombines TRBV5-4 with TRBJ1-3; possibly TRBD1 for D (5 bases). Trimming cost V 0 bases and J 8 bases, with 18 bases left between them. The germline V gene encodes CDR1 SGHNT and CDR2 YYREEE (reference sequence). There are 16 residues in the CDR3. This CDR3 is CASSLEPGRGMDTIYF. The CDR3 DNA reads as TGTGCCAGCAGCTTGGAACCGGGACGGGGGATGGACACCATATATTTT.

The V gene is TRBV27, the J gene TRBJ1-2; 10 bases match TRBD1. The trim removed 5 bases at V and 4 bases at J, leaving 7 bases unmatched. The length of the CDR3 is 15 residues. Per germline, CDR1 MNHEY and CDR2 SMNVEV (reference sequence). DNA for the CDR3: TGTGCCAGCAGTAGAATGACAGGGGGCCTCTATGGCTACACCTTC. Residues: CASSRMTGGLYGYTF.

The chain couples TRBV4-2 to TRBJ2-2; 9 nucleotides align to TRBD2. Germline V lookup: CDR1 LGHNA, CDR2 YNFKEQ. Trimming took 0 bases from V and 6 from J; bases not matched to a gene: 8. There are 17 residues in the CDR3. The CDR3 loop is CASSQEGGGAWAGELFF. The CDR3 coding sequence is TGTGCCAGCAGCCAAGAGGGCGGGGGGGCATGGGCCGGGGAGCTGTTTTTT.

The chain carries TRBV30 and TRBJ2-5, with TRBD2 matching over 10 bases. Trimming at V came to 4 bases and at J to 2 bases, leaving 4 bases not matched to a gene. CDR3 length: 14 amino acids. Germline V gene lookup returns CDR1 GTSNPN and CDR2 SVGIG (reference sequence). CDR3 residues: CAWTKLAGQETQYF. CDR3 sequence (DNA): TGTGCCTGGACCAAACTAGCGGGACAAGAGACCCAGTACTTC.

This clone was counted a few times. The chain carries TRBV7-8 and TRBJ1-2, with a tentative D call TRBD1 (5 bases). The CDR3 runs 14 residues. V lost 5 bases and J 4 bases, leaving 14 bases between the germline ends. Germline V lookup: CDR1 SGHVS, CDR2 FQNEAQ. Here the CDR3 DNA reads TGTGCCAGCAGCCCAAGCCGGGGGGGCTATGGCTACACCTTC. It codes for CASSPSRGGYGYTF.

The chain has TRBV30 and TRBJ1-3, with D possibly being TRBD1 (5 bases). Trimming took 0 bases from V and 7 from J, leaving 13 bases between them. The germline CDR1 and CDR2 sequences are GTSNPN and SVGIG (reference sequence). This CDR3 region has 14 residues. DNA for the CDR3: TGTGCCTGGAGTGTCGAATTTTCAGGGAACACCATATATTTT. As protein: CAWSVEFSGNTIYF.

V and J are TRBV2 and TRBJ1-2, with unresolved D. Germline CDR1 reads SNHLY; CDR2 reads FYNNEI. V was cut by 5 bases and J by 8 bases, with 18 bases left in between. There are 14 residues in the CDR3. For the CDR3, the DNA is TGTGCCAGCAGTCCAGTTAATGGGATGAGCGGCTACACCTTC. This gives the protein CASSPVNGMSGYTF.

V usage is TRBV7-2 and J usage is TRBJ2-2, with TRBD2 matching 7 bases. This CDR3 comprises 14 residues. Unmatched junction bases numbered 3, after V lost 5 bases and J lost 3 bases. Per germline, CDR1 SGHTA and CDR2 FQGNSA. The CDR3 bases are TGTGCCAGCAGCCACGCGGGGGACACCGGGGAGCTGTTTTTT. This sequence encodes CASSHAGDTGELFF.

The V gene is TRBV19, the J gene TRBJ2-3, with a weak D call TRBD1 (6 bases). The CDR3 totals 14 residues. With 6 bases removed from V and 4 bases from J, the gap between germline ends came to 14 bases. Germline V lookup: CDR1 LNHDA, CDR2 SQIVND (reference sequence). The CDR3 loop is CASRPAGGADTQYF. DNA of the CDR3: TGTGCCAGTAGGCCGGCTGGGGGCGCAGATACGCAGTATTTT.

The chain recombines TRBV4-2 with TRBJ1-4, with no clear D. The CDR3 extends over 16 amino acids. V gave up 1 base and J gave up 12 bases, with 21 bases separating them. Germline V lookup: CDR1 LGHNA, CDR2 YNFKEQ. The CDR3 spells CASSQGVGQAPLELFF. The CDR3 region has the DNA TGTGCCAGCAGCCAAGGGGTCGGGCAGGCGCCGTTGGAACTGTTTTTT.

The chain has TRBV5-6 and TRBJ2-3, with 11 bases that match TRBD2. CDR1 and CDR2 from the germline V gene are SGHDT and YYEEEE. This CDR3 region has 17 residues. The V gene end was trimmed by 7 bases and the J gene end by 0 bases; junction bases not matched to a gene: 10. CDR3 bases: TGTGCCAGCCATTGGCTAGCGGGGGGATTTAGCACAGATACGCAGTATTTT. It yields the protein CASHWLAGGFSTDTQYF.

This clone was counted between two and nine times. The chain employs TRBV4-3 and TRBJ2-7; perhaps TRBD2 as D (6 bases). V dropped 1 base and J dropped 2 bases, with 9 bases sitting between them. Germline-derived CDR1 and CDR2 are LGHNA and YSLEER. CDR3 length: 14 amino acids. Here the CDR3 reads CASSQGAGPYEQYF. The CDR3 DNA follows: TGCGCCAGCAGCCAAGGGGCGGGGCCCTACGAGCAGTACTTC.

V gene TRBV5-1 combines with J gene TRBJ2-1; tentatively, D is TRBD1 (5 bases). The CDR3 is 17 residues long. The V end lost 3 bases, the J end lost 6 bases, and 22 bases lay between the germline ends. Looked up from germline, CDR1 is SGHRS and CDR2 is YFSETQ. Written as DNA, the CDR3 is TGCGCCAGCAGCTCGGGCAGGACAAGACAAACCCTCAATGAGCAGTTCTTC. This codes for CASSSGRTRQTLNEQFF. Supplemented by reference TRBV5-1 and TRBJ2-1, the full variable domain reads KAGVTQTPRYLIKTRGQQVTLSCSPISGHRSVSWYQQTPGQGLQFLFEYFSETQRNKGNFPGRFSGRQFSNSRSEMNVSTLELGDSALYLCASSSGRTRQTLNEQFFGPGTRLTVL.

This chain joins TRBV30 and TRBJ2-1; no clear D. CDR1 GTSNPN and CDR2 SVGIG come from the germline V gene (reference sequence). Trimming removed 3 bases from V and 10 bases from J, with 10 bases in between. The CDR3 is 11 residues long. CDR3 sequence (DNA): TGTGCCTGGAGCCCCAAATACGAGCAGTTCTTC. Its translation is CAWSPKYEQFF. Full variable domain (missing parts from reference TRBV30 and TRBJ2-1): SQTIHQWPATLVQPVGSPLSLECTVEGTSNPNLYWYRQAAGRGLQLLFYSVGIGQISSEVPQNLSASRPQDRQFILSSKKLLLSDSGFYLCAWSPKYEQFFGPGTRLTVL.

J is TRBJ1-5 and V is TRBV5-4, with D uncertain. The V gene's germline CDR1 is SGHNT and CDR2 YYREEE (reference sequence). Trimming left V 1 base short and J 6 bases short, with 5 bases between. This CDR3 region has 12 residues. The CDR3 is CASSLYGQPQHF. The DNA of the CDR3 is TGTGCCAGCAGCTTGTACGGTCAGCCCCAGCATTTT.

The count of this clone is one. The chain employs TRBV5-1 and TRBJ2-7; D possibly corresponds to TRBD1 (6 bases). Germline loops: CDR1 SGHRS, CDR2 YFSETQ. The V end lost 0 bases, the J end lost 2 bases, and 6 bases lay between the germline ends. CDR3 size: 13 residues. In DNA form, the CDR3 reads TGCGCCAGCAGCTTGGAGGGGGCCTACGAGCAGTACTTC. This translates into CASSLEGAYEQYF.

The chain has TRBV7-2 and TRBJ2-1; D not certain. The CDR3 sequence is 12 residues long. Trimming took 3 bases from V and 6 from J, leaving 6 bases between them. The V gene's germline CDR1 is SGHTA and CDR2 FQGNSA. The CDR3 loop reads CASSFGLNEQFF. The CDR3 nucleotides read TGTGCCAGCAGCTTCGGTCTCAATGAGCAGTTCTTC.

The chain couples TRBV29-1 to TRBJ1-4; D is possibly TRBD1 (5 bases). V was cut by 7 bases and J by 0 bases, with 9 bases left in between. From germline, CDR1 is SQVTM and CDR2 ANQGSEA. This CDR3 has 13 amino acids. The CDR3 DNA follows: TGCAGCGGTCAGGGTGCAACTAATGAAAAACTGTTTTTT. Translation gives CSGQGATNEKLFF.

As regards this clone: Other DNA variants within this sample encode the same CDR3. The V gene is TRBV29-1, the J gene TRBJ1-2; D is unclear. The CDR3 covers 9 residues. Germline values: CDR1 SQVTM, CDR2 ANQGSEA. Trimming pared 4 bases from V and 6 bases from J, leaving 3 bases between. This CDR3 reads CSVVDGYTF. CDR3 sequence (DNA): TGCAGCGTTGTCGATGGCTACACCTTC.

V usage is TRBV19 and J usage is TRBJ2-7; 10 nucleotides agree with TRBD2. J was trimmed by 3 bases and V by 6 bases; bases with no gene match: 8. Germline CDR1 LNHDA, CDR2 SQIVND (reference sequence). CDR3 length: 15 amino acids. The CDR3 DNA reads TGTGCCAGTAGCCTCAAGCGGGGGGGAAACTACGAGCAGTACTTC. As protein: CASSLKRGGNYEQYF.

The chain employs TRBV7-8 and TRBJ1-2; D is undetermined. Trimming shortened V by 3 bases and J by 4 bases, and 6 bases separated the two germline ends. CDR3 length: 12 residues. Germline assignment: CDR1 SGHVS and CDR2 FQNEAQ. Written as DNA, the CDR3 is TGTGCCAGCAGCTTGGACCCCTATGGCTACACCTTC. This gives the protein CASSLDPYGYTF.

This clone was seen a single time. V and J are TRBV6-5 and TRBJ1-5; the D gene is possibly TRBD1 (6 bases). CDR3 length equals 14 residues. V was trimmed by 2 bases and J by 2 bases, leaving 7 bases between them. The germline gives CDR1 MNHEY, CDR2 SVGAGI. The CDR3 region has the DNA TGTGCCAGCAGTTACGAGGGGGGCAATCAGCCCCAGCATTTT. This translates into CASSYEGGNQPQHF.

In its sample, this clone was seen once. J is TRBJ2-7 and V is TRBV5-1; 7 bases are a match to TRBD1. The ends lost 0 bases at V and 3 bases at J; junction bases unmatched: 9. The CDR3 length is 16 residues. Germline CDR1 is SGHRS and CDR2 is YFSETQ. The CDR3 bases are TGCGCCAGCAGCTTGGCACCGGGACAGACGAACTACGAGCAGTACTTC. As protein: CASSLAPGQTNYEQYF.